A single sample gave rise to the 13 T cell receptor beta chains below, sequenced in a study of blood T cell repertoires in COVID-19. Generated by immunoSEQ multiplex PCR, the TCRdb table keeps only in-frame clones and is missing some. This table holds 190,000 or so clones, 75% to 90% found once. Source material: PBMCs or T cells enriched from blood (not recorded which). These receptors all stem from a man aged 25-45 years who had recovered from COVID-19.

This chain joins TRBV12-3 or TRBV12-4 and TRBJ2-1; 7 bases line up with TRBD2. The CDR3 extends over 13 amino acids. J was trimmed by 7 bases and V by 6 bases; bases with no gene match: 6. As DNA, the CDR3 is TGTGCCAGCAGGGAGAGCGGGGAGAATGAGCAGTTCTTC. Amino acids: CASRESGENEQFF.

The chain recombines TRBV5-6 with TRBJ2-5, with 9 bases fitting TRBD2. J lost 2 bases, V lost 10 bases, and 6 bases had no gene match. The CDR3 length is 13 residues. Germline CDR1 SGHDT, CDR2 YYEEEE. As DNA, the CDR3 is TGTGCCTGCGCGGGGGGGCTTCAAGAGACCCAGTACTTC. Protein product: CACAGGLQETQYF.

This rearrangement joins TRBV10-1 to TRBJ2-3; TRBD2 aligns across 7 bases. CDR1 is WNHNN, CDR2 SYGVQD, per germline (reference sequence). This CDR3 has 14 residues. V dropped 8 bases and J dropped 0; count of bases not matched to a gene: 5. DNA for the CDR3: TGCGCCAGCGGAGCGGGAACCAGCACAGATACGCAGTATTTT. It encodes CASGAGTSTDTQYF.

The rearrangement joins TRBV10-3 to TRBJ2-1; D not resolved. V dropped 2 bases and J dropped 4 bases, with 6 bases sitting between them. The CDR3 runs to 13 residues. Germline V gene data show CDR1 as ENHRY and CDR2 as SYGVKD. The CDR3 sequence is CAISELDYNEQFF. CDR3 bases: TGTGCCATCAGTGAGCTAGATTACAATGAGCAGTTCTTC.

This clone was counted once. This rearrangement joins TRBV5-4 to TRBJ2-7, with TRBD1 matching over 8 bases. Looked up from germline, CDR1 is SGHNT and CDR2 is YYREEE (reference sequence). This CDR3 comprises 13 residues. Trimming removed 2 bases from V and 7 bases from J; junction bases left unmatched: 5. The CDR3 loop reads CASSLTGGGEQYF. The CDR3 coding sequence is TGTGCCAGCAGCTTAACAGGGGGTGGGGAGCAGTACTTC.

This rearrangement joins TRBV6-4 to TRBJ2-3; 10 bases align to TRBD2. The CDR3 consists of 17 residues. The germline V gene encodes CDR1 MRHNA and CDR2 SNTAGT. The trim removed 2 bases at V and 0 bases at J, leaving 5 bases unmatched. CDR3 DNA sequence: TGTGCCAGCAGTGACCCCGGGACTAGCGAAAGCACAGATACGCAGTATTTT. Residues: CASSDPGTSESTDTQYF.

The DNA for the CDR3 is TGTGCCAGCAGCCCCCGGGTCCTAACCTACGAGCAGTACTTC. Its protein is CASSPRVLTYEQYF. This rearrangement joins TRBV7-2 to TRBJ2-7, with no clear D. Germline values: CDR1 SGHTA, CDR2 FQGNSA. Trimming removed 5 bases at V and 2 bases at J, with 13 bases between. This CDR3 is built from 14 residues.

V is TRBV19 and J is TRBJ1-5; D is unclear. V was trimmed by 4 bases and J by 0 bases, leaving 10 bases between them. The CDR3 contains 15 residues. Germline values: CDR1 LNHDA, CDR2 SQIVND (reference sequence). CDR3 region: CASSRSGDSNQPQHF. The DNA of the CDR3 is TGTGCCAGTAGTAGATCGGGAGATAGCAATCAGCCCCAGCATTTT.

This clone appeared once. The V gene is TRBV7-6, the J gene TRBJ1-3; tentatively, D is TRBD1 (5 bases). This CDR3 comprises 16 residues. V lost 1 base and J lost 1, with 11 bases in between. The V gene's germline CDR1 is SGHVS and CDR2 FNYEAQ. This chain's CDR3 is CASSLEWGESGNTIYF. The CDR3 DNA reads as TGTGCCAGCAGCTTAGAGTGGGGGGAATCTGGAAACACCATATATTTT. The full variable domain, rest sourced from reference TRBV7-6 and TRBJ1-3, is GAGVSQSPRYKVTKRGQDVALRCDPISGHVSLYWYRQALGQGPEFLTYFNYEAQQDKSGLPNDRFSAERPEGSISTLTIQRTEQRDSAMYRCASSLEWGESGNTIYFGEGSWLTVV.

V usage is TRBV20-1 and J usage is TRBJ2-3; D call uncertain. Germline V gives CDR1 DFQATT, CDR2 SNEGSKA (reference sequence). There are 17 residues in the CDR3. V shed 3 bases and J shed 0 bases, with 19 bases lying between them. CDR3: CSASMRSGPSSTDTQYF. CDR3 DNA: TGCAGTGCTAGTATGCGGTCGGGTCCTAGTAGCACAGATACGCAGTATTTT.

CDR3 DNA: TGTGCCAGCAGGAAAACAGGGTCCTACGAGCAGTACTTC. Amino acids: CASRKTGSYEQYF. The chain is built from TRBV28 and TRBJ2-7; D perhaps matches TRBD1 (6 bases). The CDR3 runs 13 residues. Germline CDR1 MDHEN, CDR2 SYDVKM. Trimming left V 6 bases short and J 1 base short, with 10 bases between.

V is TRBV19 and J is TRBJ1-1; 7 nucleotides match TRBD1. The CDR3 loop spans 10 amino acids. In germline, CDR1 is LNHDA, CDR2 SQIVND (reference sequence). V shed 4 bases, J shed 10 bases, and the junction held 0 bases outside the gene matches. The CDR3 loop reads CASSRQGAFF. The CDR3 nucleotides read TGTGCCAGTAGTAGACAGGGAGCTTTCTTT.

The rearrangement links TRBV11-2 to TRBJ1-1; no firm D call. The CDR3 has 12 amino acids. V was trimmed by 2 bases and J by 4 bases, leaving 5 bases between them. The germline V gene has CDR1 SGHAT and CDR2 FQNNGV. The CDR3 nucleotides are TGTGCCAGCAGCTTATTTCTCACTGAAGCTTTCTTT. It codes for CASSLFLTEAFF. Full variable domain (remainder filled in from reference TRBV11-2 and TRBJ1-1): EAGVAQSPRYKIIEKRQSVAFWCNPISGHATLYWYQQILGQGPKLLIQFQNNGVVDDSQLPKDRFSAERLKGVDSTLKIQPAKLEDSAVYLCASSLFLTEAFFGQGTRLTVV.